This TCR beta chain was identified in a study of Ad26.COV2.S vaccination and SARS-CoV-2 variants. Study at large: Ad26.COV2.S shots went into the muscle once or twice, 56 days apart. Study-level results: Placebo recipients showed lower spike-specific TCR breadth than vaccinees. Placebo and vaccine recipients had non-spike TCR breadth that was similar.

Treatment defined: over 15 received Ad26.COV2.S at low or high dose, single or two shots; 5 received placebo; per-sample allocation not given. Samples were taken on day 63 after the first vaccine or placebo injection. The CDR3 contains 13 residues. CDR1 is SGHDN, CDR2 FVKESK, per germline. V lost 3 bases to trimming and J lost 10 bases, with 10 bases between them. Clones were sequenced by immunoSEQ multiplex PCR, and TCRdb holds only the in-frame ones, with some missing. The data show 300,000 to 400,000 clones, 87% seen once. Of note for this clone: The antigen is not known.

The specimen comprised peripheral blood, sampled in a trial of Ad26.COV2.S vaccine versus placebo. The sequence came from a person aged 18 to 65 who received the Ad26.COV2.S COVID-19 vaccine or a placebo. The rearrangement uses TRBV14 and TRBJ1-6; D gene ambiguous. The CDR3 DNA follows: TGTGCCAGCAGCCACTCCATTCGATCACCCCTCCACTTT. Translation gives CASSHSIRSPLHF.